The clone carrying this T cell receptor (beta chain) appeared many times. These data are taken from a study of CD8 T cells in ankylosing spondylitis. TCRdb re-derived calls from the 5' RACE reads in MiXCR, one entry per CDR3 protein. The data contain 250,000 or so distinct CDR3 sequences, about 10% of them seen just once; the ten biggest clones take up about 2.5%. The CDR3 covers 15 residues. The V gene's germline CDR1 is DFQATT and CDR2 SNEGSKA (reference sequence). Trimming removed 5 bases from V and 0 bases from J; junction bases left unmatched: 8. This chain uses TRBV20-1 with TRBJ2-7, with 9 positions matching TRBD1. Sample: blood, either unsorted or a sorted T cell fraction (not recorded which). This sequence was found in a male donor with ankylosing spondylitis or in good health (not recorded which). The CDR3 loop reads CSAVSGTGSSYEQYF. For the CDR3, the DNA is TGCAGTGCTGTCTCCGGGACAGGGAGCTCCTACGAGCAGTACTTC.